The present entry profiles one T cell receptor beta chain with its context. This record belongs to a study of cytomegalovirus exposure and HLA in healthy donors. Researchers ran the PCR with 60 Vbeta and 13 Jbeta primers. The table came from immunoSEQ multiplex PCR; TCRdb's copy has only in-frame clones and leaves some out. The sample has over 150,000 clones, more than 75% seen once. From germline, CDR1 is GTSNPN and CDR2 SVGIG (reference sequence). V lost 6 bases to trimming and J lost 2 bases; unmatched junction nucleotides: 7. The length of the CDR3 is 15 residues. The material sequenced was PBMCs. The clonotype comes from a girl under three years old in good health and CMV-seronegative. V and J are TRBV30 and TRBJ2-3, with 11 bases identical to TRBD2. The CDR3 sequence: CACDLAGGTTDTQYF. As DNA, the CDR3 is TGTGCCTGCGATCTAGCGGGAGGAACCACAGATACGCAGTATTTT. The full variable domain, its missing parts supplied by reference TRBV30 and TRBJ2-3, is SQTIHQWPATLVQPVGSPLSLECTVEGTSNPNLYWYRQAAGRGLQLLFYSVGIGQISSEVPQNLSASRPQDRQFILSSKKLLLSDSGFYLCACDLAGGTTDTQYFGPGTRLTVL.